These 9 T cell receptor beta chains share one sample of origin, sequenced in a study of blood T cell repertoires in COVID-19. Profiled with immunoSEQ multiplex PCR; TCRdb holds only in-frame clones, not every one. The sample shows about 59,000 clones, approximately 80% of them seen only once. Sequenced input: peripheral blood. The origin of the receptors is a woman at least 80 years old with acute or convalescent COVID-19.

The rearrangement links TRBV28 to TRBJ1-2; no definite D call. V gave up 5 bases and J gave up 8 bases, with 18 bases separating them. The CDR3 length is 14 residues. Looked up from germline, CDR1 is MDHEN and CDR2 is SYDVKM. The CDR3 DNA reads TGTGCCAGCAGTCCACTAACCCCTACCACGGGCTACACCTTC. Protein product: CASSPLTPTTGYTF.

The genes are TRBV27 and TRBJ2-7, with 10 bases that match TRBD2. Per germline, CDR1 MNHEY and CDR2 SMNVEV (reference sequence). After removal of 5 bases from V and 2 bases from J, the junction contained 3 bases not matched to a gene. The CDR3 covers 14 residues. The CDR3 coding sequence is TGTGCCAGCAGTCTAGGACTAGCGGCCTACGAGCAGTACTTC. This codes for CASSLGLAAYEQYF.

This sequence joins TRBV12-3 or TRBV12-4 and TRBJ1-1; D is unclear. This CDR3 spans 13 amino acids. V was cut by 1 base and J by 8 bases, with 11 bases left in between. This CDR3 is CASSLGGAREAFF. The DNA of the CDR3 is TGTGCCAGCAGTTTAGGGGGAGCCCGGGAAGCTTTCTTT.

The rearrangement links TRBV3-1 (or the pseudogene TRBV3-2) to TRBJ2-5; TRBD2 matches at 10 bases. Germline V lookup: CDR1 LGHDT, CDR2 YNNKEL (reference sequence). There are 14 residues in the CDR3. V gave up 6 bases and J gave up 5 bases; unmatched junction bases: 6. The CDR3 DNA follows: TGTGCCAGCAGTCTCGAGCGGGGGGGTGAGACCCAGTACTTC. As protein: CASSLERGGETQYF.

V and J are TRBV9 and TRBJ2-1; no definite D call. This CDR3 region has 16 residues. Trimming shortened V by 1 base and J by 9 bases, and 20 bases separated the two germline ends. Germline CDR1 and CDR2: SGDLS and YYNGEE. CDR3 sequence: CASSVLTLSPSSEQFF. For the CDR3, the DNA is TGTGCCAGCAGCGTACTAACCCTATCCCCTAGTAGTGAGCAGTTCTTC.

The chain combines TRBV6-2 or TRBV6-3 with TRBJ2-1; a possible D gene is TRBD1 (6 bases). Per germline, CDR1 MNHEY and CDR2 SVGEGT. V was clipped by 2 bases and J by 9 bases, with 14 bases between them. The CDR3 contains 14 residues. CDR3 residues: CASSYQGRISEQFF. For the CDR3, the DNA is TGTGCCAGCAGTTACCAGGGGAGAATTAGTGAGCAGTTCTTC.

The genes are TRBV2 and TRBJ2-7; no reliable D call. This CDR3 is 12 amino acids long. Trimming stripped 5 bases from V and 0 bases from J, with 5 bases between. Germline assignment: CDR1 SNHLY and CDR2 FYNNEI. The CDR3 bases are TGTGCCAGCAGTCGTAGCTCCTACGAGCAGTACTTC. Amino acids: CASSRSSYEQYF.

J is TRBJ1-2 and V is TRBV7-9; 7 bases agree with TRBD1. CDR1 SEHNR and CDR2 FQNEAQ come from the germline V gene (reference sequence). V trimming: 4 bases; J trimming: 4 bases; junction bases outside the gene matches: 3. This CDR3 is built from 13 residues. The CDR3 DNA follows: TGTGCCAGCAGCTCGGGACAGTTCTATGGCTACACCTTC. Translation: CASSSGQFYGYTF.

This clone was found a few times. The gene calls are TRBV4-3 and TRBJ1-2; tentative D call: TRBD1 (6 bases). The germline gives CDR1 LGHNA, CDR2 YSLEER. V was trimmed by 5 bases and J by 4 bases, leaving 14 bases between them. This CDR3 spans 14 amino acids. In DNA form, the CDR3 reads TGCGCCAGCAGCTCTCAGACAGGAGGCTATGGCTACACCTTC. This sequence encodes CASSSQTGGYGYTF.